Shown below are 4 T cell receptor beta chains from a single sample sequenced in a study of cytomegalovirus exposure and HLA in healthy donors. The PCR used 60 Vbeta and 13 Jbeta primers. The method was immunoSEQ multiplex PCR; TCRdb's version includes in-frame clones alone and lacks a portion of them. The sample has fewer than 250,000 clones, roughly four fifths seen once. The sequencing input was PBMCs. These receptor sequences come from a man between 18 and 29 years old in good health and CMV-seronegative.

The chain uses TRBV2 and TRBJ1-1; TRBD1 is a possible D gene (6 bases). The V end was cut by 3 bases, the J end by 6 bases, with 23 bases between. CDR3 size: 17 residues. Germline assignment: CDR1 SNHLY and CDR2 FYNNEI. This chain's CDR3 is CASSDWGPTGPTPEAFF. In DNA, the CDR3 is TGTGCCAGCAGTGATTGGGGCCCCACAGGGCCTACCCCTGAAGCTTTCTTT.

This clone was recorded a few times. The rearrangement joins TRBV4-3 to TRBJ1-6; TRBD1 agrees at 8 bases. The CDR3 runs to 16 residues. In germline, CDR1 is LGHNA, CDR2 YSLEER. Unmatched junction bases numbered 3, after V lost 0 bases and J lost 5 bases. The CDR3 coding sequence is TGCGCCAGCAGCCAAGACCGGACAGGGAATAATTCACCCCTCCACTTT. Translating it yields CASSQDRTGNNSPLHF.

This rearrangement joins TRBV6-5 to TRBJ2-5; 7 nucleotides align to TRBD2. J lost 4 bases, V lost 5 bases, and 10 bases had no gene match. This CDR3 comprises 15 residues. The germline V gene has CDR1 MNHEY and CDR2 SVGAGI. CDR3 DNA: TGTGCCAGCAGTCCGCGAGGCGGGAGTGGAGAGACCCAGTACTTC. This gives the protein CASSPRGGSGETQYF.

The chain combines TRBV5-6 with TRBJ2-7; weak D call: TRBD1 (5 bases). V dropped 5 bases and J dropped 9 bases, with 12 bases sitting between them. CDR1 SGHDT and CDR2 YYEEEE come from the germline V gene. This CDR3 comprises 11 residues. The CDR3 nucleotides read TGTGCCAGCAGTCAAGGGGTGGCGCAGTACTTC. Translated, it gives CASSQGVAQYF.